The rows below give T cell receptor beta chains drawn from one sample of a study of brain T cells in children with intractable seizures. Profiled with immunoSEQ multiplex PCR; TCRdb holds only in-frame clones, not every one. The sample lists under 150,000 clones; approximately 94% were seen once. Sequencing used peripheral blood, obtained at surgery. Receptors were obtained from a boy under two years old with hemimegalencephaly and intractable seizures. Both conserved end residues are part of each CDR3. A D gene is named only where the DNA matches it firmly. Not all rows give a size; the values are once, few, many and, for expanded clones, a class.

d_call	v_call	j_call	clone_size	cdr3_nt	cdr3_aa
NA	TRBV7-2	TRBJ2-7	NA	TGTGCCAGCAGCTTAGACGTAAATCCCACTTACGAGCAGTACTTC	CASSLDVNPTYEQYF
TRBD1	TRBV27	TRBJ1-4	NA	TGTGCCAGCAGTTTGCAGGGGGAGAGTGAAAAACTGTTTTTT	CASSLQGESEKLFF
NA	TRBV2	TRBJ1-2	few	TGTGCCAGCAGGGCTTACAGGGACTATGGCTACACCTTC	CASRAYRDYGYTF
TRBD1	TRBV27	TRBJ1-2	NA	TGTGCCAGCAGTCGGGACAGGGCGGGGGGCTACACCTTC	CASSRDRAGGYTF
TRBD2	TRBV27	TRBJ2-7	NA	TGTGCCAGCAGTTTAACAGCGGGAGAGGGCCCGAACGAGCAGTACTTC	CASSLTAGEGPNEQYF
NA	TRBV2	TRBJ2-1	NA	TGTGCCAGGGGGAGTGGGGACAAGCAGTTCTTC	CARGSGDKQFF
NA	TRBV4-2	TRBJ2-5	NA	TGTGCCAGCAGCCAAGATTGGGGAGAACGGGGGGAGACCCAGTACTTC	CASSQDWGERGETQYF
NA	TRBV7-3	TRBJ1-1	NA	TGTGCCAGCAGCTTACAGGGAAGCACTGAAGCTTTCTTT	CASSLQGSTEAFF
NA	TRBV24-1	TRBJ2-5	NA	TGTGCCACCAGTGATCCCCAAGAGACCCAGTACTTC	CATSDPQETQYF
TRBD2	TRBV7-3	TRBJ2-1	NA	TGTGCCAGCAGCCCCCGCGGGGGAACCGGGGCAAATGAGCAGTTCTTC	CASSPRGGTGANEQFF
NA	TRBV6-5	TRBJ1-5	few	TGTGCCAGCAGTTTCAGAGAGAATCAGCCCCAGCATTTT	CASSFRENQPQHF
NA	TRBV3-1/TRBV3-2	TRBJ2-4	NA	TGTGCCAGCAGCCGGGGAGACATTCAGTACTTC	CASSRGDIQYF
TRBD1	TRBV27	TRBJ1-6	NA	TGTGCCAGCAGTCCCCGACAGGGGGCCAATTCACCCCTCCACTTT	CASSPRQGANSPLHF
NA	TRBV29-1	TRBJ1-4	NA	TGCAGCGTTGGAAAACCTGAGACTAATGAAAAACTGTTTTTT	CSVGKPETNEKLFF
NA	TRBV29-1	TRBJ1-2	NA	TGCAGCGTCGTTGAAAGGGTTCCTGGCTACACCTTC	CSVVERVPGYTF
NA	TRBV6-2/TRBV6-3	TRBJ2-7	NA	TGTGCCAGCAGTTATTCCCCCTACGAGCAGTACTTC	CASSYSPYEQYF
TRBD2	TRBV19	TRBJ2-3	NA	TGTGCCAGTAAAAAGGAGCGGGGTACAGATACGCAGTATTTT	CASKKERGTDTQYF
TRBD2	TRBV3-1/TRBV3-2	TRBJ2-7	NA	TGTGCCAGCAGCCAAAGGGACGGGACTAGCTGGTACGAGCAGTACTTC	CASSQRDGTSWYEQYF
TRBD2	TRBV24-1	TRBJ2-5	NA	TGTGCCACCAGTCCGTCGGGGGTGGCGGGAGGGTTAGAGACCCAGTACTTC	CATSPSGVAGGLETQYF
TRBD1	TRBV13	TRBJ2-7	NA	TGTGCCAGCGATAGGCAGGGGGCCCTCGAGCAGTACTTC	CASDRQGALEQYF
NA	TRBV6-1	TRBJ1-5	NA	TGTGCCAGCAGTGAAGGCCGGGGGGGGATTAACTATAGCAATCAGCCCCAGCATTTT	CASSEGRGGINYSNQPQHF
NA	TRBV19	TRBJ2-7	NA	TGTGCCAGTAGTATTTTGGGGGCCCCGTCTACGGAGCAGTACTTC	CASSILGAPSTEQYF
NA	TRBV28	TRBJ2-7	NA	TGTGCCAGCAGTTCCCCTCGGGACTTGAGCTCCTACGAGCAGTACTTC	CASSSPRDLSSYEQYF
TRBD1	TRBV20-1	TRBJ1-2	NA	TGCAGTGCTAAGACAGGGGATGGCTACACCTTC	CSAKTGDGYTF